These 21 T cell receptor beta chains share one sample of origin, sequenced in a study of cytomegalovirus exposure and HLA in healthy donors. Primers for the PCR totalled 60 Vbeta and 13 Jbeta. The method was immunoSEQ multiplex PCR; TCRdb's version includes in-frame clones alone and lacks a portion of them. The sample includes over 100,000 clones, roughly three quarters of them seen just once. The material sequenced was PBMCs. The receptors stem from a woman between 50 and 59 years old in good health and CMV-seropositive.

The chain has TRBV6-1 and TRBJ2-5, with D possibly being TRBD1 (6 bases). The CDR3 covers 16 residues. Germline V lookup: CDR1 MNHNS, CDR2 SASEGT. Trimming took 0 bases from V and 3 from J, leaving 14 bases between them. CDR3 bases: TGTGCCAGCAGTGAAGCCCTTTTGGGGGCGGAAGAGACCCAGTACTTC. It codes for CASSEALLGAEETQYF.

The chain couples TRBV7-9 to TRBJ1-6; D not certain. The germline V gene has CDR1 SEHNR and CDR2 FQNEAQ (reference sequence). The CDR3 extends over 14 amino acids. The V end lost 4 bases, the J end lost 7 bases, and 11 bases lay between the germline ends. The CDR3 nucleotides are TGTGCCAGCAGCTCCCCGGGGAGGAATTCACCCCTCCACTTT. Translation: CASSSPGRNSPLHF.

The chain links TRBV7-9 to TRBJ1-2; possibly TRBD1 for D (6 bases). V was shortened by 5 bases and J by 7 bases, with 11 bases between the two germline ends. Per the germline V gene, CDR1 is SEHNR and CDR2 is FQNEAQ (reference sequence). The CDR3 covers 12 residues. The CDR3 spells CASSVQGAGYTF. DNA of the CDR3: TGTGCCAGCAGCGTACAGGGAGCTGGCTACACCTTC.

The CDR3 here is CASSSPGQAYNEAFF. The CDR3 nucleotides are TGTGCCAGCAGCTCTCCGGGACAGGCTTATAATGAAGCTTTCTTT. V and J are TRBV5-4 and TRBJ1-1; 8 bases map to TRBD1. The germline V gene has CDR1 SGHNT and CDR2 YYREEE (reference sequence). Losses at the gene ends were 3 bases for V and 7 bases for J; bases not matched to a gene: 11. There are 15 residues in the CDR3.

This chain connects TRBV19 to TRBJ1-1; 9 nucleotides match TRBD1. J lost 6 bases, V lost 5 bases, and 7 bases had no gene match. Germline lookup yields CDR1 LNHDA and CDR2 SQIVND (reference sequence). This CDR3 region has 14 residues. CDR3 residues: CASSAGQGRPEAFF. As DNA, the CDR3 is TGTGCCAGTAGTGCCGGACAGGGGCGACCTGAAGCTTTCTTT.

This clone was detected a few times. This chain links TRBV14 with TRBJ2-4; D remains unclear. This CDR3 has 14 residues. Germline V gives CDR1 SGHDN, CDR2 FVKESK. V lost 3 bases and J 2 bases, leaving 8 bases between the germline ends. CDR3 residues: CASSHSRPKNIQYF. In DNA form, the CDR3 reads TGTGCCAGCAGCCACTCGAGGCCCAAAAACATTCAGTACTTC.

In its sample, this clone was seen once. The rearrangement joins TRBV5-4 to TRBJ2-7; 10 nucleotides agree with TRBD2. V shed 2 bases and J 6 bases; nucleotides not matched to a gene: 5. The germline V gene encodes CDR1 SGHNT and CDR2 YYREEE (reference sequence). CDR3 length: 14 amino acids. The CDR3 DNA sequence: TGTGCCAGCAGCTTAGCGGGAGGGAACGGCGAGCAGTACTTC. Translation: CASSLAGGNGEQYF.

The DNA of the CDR3 is TGTGCCAGCAGCACACAGGTCAGAGGCTCCTACGAGCAGTACTTC. Translating gives CASSTQVRGSYEQYF. The V call is TRBV27, the J call TRBJ2-7, with D possibly matching TRBD1 (5 bases). CDR1 and CDR2 (germline): MNHEY, SMNVEV (reference sequence). Trimming stripped 6 bases from V and 0 bases from J, with 15 bases between. This CDR3 is 15 amino acids long.

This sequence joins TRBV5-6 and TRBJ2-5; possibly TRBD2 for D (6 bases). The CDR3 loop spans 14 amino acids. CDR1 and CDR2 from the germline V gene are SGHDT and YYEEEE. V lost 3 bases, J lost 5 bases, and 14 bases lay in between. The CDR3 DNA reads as TGTGCCAGCAGCTGGCTTGCTGGGGGGGAGACCCAGTACTTC. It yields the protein CASSWLAGGETQYF.

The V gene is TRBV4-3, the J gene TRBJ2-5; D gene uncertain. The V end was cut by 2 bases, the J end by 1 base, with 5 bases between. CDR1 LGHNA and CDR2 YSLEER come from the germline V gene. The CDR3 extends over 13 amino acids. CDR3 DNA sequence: TGCGCCAGCAGCCAATCGGTCCAAGAGACCCAGTACTTC. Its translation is CASSQSVQETQYF.

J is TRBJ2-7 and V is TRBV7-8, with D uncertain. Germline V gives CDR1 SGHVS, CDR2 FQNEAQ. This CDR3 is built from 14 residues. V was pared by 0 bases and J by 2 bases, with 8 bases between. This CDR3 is CASSLAFETYEQYF. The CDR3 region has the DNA TGTGCCAGCAGCTTAGCGTTCGAGACCTACGAGCAGTACTTC. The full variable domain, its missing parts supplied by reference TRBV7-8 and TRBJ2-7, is GAGVSQSPRYKVAKRGQDVALRCDPISGHVSLFWYQQALGQGPEFLTYFQNEAQLDKSGLPSDRFFAERPEGSVSTLKIQRTQQEDSAVYLCASSLAFETYEQYFGPGTRLTVT.

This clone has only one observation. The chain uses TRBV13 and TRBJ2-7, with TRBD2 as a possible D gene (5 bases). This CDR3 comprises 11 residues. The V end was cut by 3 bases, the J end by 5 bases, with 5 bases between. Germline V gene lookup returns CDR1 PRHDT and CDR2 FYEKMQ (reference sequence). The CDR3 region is CASSFGNEQYF. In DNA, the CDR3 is TGTGCCAGCAGCTTCGGGAACGAGCAGTACTTC.

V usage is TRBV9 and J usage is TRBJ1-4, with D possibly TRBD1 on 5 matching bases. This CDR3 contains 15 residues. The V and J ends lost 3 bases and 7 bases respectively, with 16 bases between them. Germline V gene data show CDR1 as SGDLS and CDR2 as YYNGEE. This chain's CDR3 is CASSGGGRVGEKLFF. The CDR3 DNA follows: TGTGCCAGCAGCGGGGGGGGACGGGTGGGTGAAAAACTGTTTTTT.

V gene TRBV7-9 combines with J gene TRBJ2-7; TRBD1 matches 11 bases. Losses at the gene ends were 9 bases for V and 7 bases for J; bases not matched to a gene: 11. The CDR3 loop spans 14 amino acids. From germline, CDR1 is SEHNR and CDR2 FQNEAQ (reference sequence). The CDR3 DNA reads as TGTGCCAGTTCTCCCGGACAGGGGGCGTGGGAGCAGTACTTC. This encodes CASSPGQGAWEQYF.

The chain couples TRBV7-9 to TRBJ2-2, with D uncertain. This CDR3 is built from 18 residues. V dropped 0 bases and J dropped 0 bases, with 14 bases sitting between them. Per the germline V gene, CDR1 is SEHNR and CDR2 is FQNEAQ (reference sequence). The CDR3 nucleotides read TGTGCCAGCAGCTTAGCGTCGACGGCAGGCACGAACACCGGGGAGCTGTTTTTT. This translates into CASSLASTAGTNTGELFF. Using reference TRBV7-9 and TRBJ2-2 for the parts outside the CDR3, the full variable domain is DTGVSQNPRHKITKRGQNVTFRCDPISEHNRLYWYRQTLGQGPEFLTYFQNEAQLEKSRLLSDRFSAERPKGSFSTLEIQRTEQGDSAMYLCASSLASTAGTNTGELFFGEGSRLTVL.

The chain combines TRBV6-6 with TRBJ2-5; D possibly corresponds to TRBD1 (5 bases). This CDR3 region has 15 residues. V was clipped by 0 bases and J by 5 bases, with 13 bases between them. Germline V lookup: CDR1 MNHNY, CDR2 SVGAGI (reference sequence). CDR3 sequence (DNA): TGTGCCAGCAGTTACTCGCCTGGGGCTGGGGAGACCCAGTACTTC. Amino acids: CASSYSPGAGETQYF.

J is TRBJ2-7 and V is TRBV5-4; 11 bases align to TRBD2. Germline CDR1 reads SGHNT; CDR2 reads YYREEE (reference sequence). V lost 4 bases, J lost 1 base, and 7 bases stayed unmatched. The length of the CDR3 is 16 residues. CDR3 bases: TGTGCCAGCAGCCCGACTAGCGGGACCACATCCTACGAGCAGTACTTC. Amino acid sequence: CASSPTSGTTSYEQYF.

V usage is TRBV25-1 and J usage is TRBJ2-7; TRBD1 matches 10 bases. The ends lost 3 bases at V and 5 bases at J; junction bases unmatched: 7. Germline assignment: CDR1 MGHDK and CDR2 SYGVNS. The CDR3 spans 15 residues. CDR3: CASSESGQGFHEQYF. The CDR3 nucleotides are TGTGCCAGCAGTGAGTCGGGACAGGGGTTCCACGAGCAGTACTTC.

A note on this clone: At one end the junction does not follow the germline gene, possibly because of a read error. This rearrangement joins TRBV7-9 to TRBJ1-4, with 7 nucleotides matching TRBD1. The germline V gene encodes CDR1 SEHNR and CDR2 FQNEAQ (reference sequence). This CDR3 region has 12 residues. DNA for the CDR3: TGTTCCAGCAGCTTAGGGGGCGGAAAACTGTTTTTT. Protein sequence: CSSSLGGGKLFF.

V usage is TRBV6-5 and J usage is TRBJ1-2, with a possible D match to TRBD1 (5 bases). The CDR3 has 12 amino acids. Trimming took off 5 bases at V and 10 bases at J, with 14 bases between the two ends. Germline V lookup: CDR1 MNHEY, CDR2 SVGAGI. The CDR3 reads CASSPGREDYTF. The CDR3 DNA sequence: TGTGCCAGCAGTCCTGGCAGGGAAGACTACACCTTC.

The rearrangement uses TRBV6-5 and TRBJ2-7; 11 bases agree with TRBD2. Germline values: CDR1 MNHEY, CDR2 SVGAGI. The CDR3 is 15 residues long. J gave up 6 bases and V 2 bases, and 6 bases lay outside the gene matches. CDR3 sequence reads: CASSYRSGGAGEQYF. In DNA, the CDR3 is TGTGCCAGCAGTTACCGTAGCGGGGGGGCCGGCGAGCAGTACTTC.